This T cell receptor (beta chain) was identified during a study of blood T cells in healthy people across ages. The second PCR ran about 6 to 12 cycles with a sample-barcoded 5' primer and J-beta primers. One entry per CDR3 protein results from TCRdb running MiXCR on the 5' RACE reads. The sample carries 450,000 to 600,000 distinct CDR3 sequences, approximately 26% recorded once. This clonotype was observed a few times. The CDR3 contains 14 residues. Trimming stripped 5 bases from V and 3 bases from J, with 11 bases between. Germline-derived CDR1 and CDR2 are SGHAT and FQNNGV. This same sample was also part of a study on T cells of mothers and their children. This second study notes: A few healthy Caucasian mothers served as donors, and their six children did as well.

V gene TRBV11-2 combines with J gene TRBJ2-1; D is perhaps TRBD1 or TRBD2 (5 bases each). Material: blood. This sequence was found in a boy younger than 10 in good health. DNA of the CDR3: TGTGCCAGCAGCCCGGGACCCCACTACAATGAGCAGTTCTTC. Its translation is CASSPGPHYNEQFF. The full variable domain, with the rest looked up from reference TRBV11-2 and TRBJ2-1, is EAGVAQSPRYKIIEKRQSVAFWCNPISGHATLYWYQQILGQGPKLLIQFQNNGVVDDSQLPKDRFSAERLKGVDSTLKIQPAKLEDSAVYLCASSPGPHYNEQFFGPGTRLTVL.